The next 30 T cell receptor beta chains were all read from a single sample in a study of beta chain features in type 1 diabetes. The entirety of the isolated RNA underwent reverse transcription, so expressed TCRB transcripts were sequenced. Assay: immunoSEQ multiplex PCR; the TCRdb copy retains only in-frame clones and omits some. Seen here are 810,000 or so clones, roughly a sixth observed once, and the top ten hold about 0.02%. Sample: naive CD4+ T cells from blood. These receptors were obtained from a woman aged 18 to 35 in good health.

This chain links TRBV5-1 with TRBJ2-3; 8 positions agree with TRBD2. There are 15 residues in the CDR3. The germline V gene has CDR1 SGHRS and CDR2 YFSETQ. Trimming took 2 bases from V and 3 from J; bases not matched to a gene: 5. CDR3 sequence: CASSLGAGVTDTQYF. CDR3 bases: TGCGCCAGCAGCTTAGGAGCGGGAGTAACAGATACGCAGTATTTT.

V and J are TRBV9 and TRBJ1-2; D may be TRBD1 (6 bases). With 8 bases removed from V and 4 bases from J, the gap between germline ends came to 18 bases. The CDR3 is 14 residues long. Per germline, CDR1 SGDLS and CDR2 YYNGEE. The CDR3 spells CASSAGANFYGYTF. The CDR3 region has the DNA TGTGCCAGTTCCGCAGGGGCGAACTTCTATGGCTACACCTTC. Based on the CDR3 plus reference TRBV9 and TRBJ1-2, the full variable domain is DSGVTQTPKHLITATGQRVTLRCSPRSGDLSVYWYQQSLDQGLQFLIQYYNGEERAKGNILERFSAQQFPDLHSELNLSSLELGDSALYFCASSAGANFYGYTFGSGTRLTVV.

This clone was seen a handful of times. The rearrangement links TRBV2 to TRBJ2-1; the D gene is possibly TRBD2 (6 bases). V gave up 8 bases and J gave up 0 bases, with 17 bases separating them. CDR1 and CDR2 (germline): SNHLY, FYNNEI. This CDR3 is built from 16 residues. In DNA form, the CDR3 reads TGTGCCAGCCAAGCTTCTAGCGCCAACTCCTACAATGAGCAGTTCTTC. Translating gives CASQASSANSYNEQFF. Full variable domain (rest looked up from reference TRBV2 and TRBJ2-1): EPEVTQTPSHQVTQMGQEVILRCVPISNHLYFYWYRQILGQKVEFLVSFYNNEISEKSEIFDDQFSVERPDGSNFTLKIRSTKLEDSAMYFCASQASSANSYNEQFFGPGTRLTVL.

V is TRBV7-9 and J is TRBJ2-7; TRBD2 agrees at 11 bases. The CDR3 has 15 residues. Trimming cost V 0 bases and J 6 bases; bases outside gene matches: 4. Germline V gives CDR1 SEHNR, CDR2 FQNEAQ (reference sequence). Here the CDR3 DNA reads TGTGCCAGCAGCTTAGCCCCTAGCGGGAGGTTCGAGCAGTACTTC. Translation gives CASSLAPSGRFEQYF.

The V and J genes are TRBV7-2 and TRBJ2-1; 13 nucleotides match TRBD2. The germline V gene encodes CDR1 SGHTA and CDR2 FQGNSA. Trimming removed 5 bases from V and 2 bases from J; junction bases left unmatched: 3. The CDR3 sequence is 16 residues long. This CDR3 is CASSVTSGRAYNEQFF. The CDR3 bases are TGTGCCAGCAGCGTCACTAGCGGGAGGGCCTACAATGAGCAGTTCTTC.

This sequence joins TRBV29-1 and TRBJ2-2; 8 nucleotides agree with TRBD1. Germline V lookup: CDR1 SQVTM, CDR2 ANQGSEA. The CDR3 is 15 residues long. V lost 4 bases and J lost 3; bases outside the gene matches: 7. The DNA for the CDR3 is TGCAGCGTTGGACACAGGGGGTCGTACACCGGGGAGCTGTTTTTT. Its translation: CSVGHRGSYTGELFF.

This clone was picked up a small number of times. The chain joins TRBV4-1 to TRBJ2-7; tentative D call: TRBD1 (6 bases). CDR1 and CDR2 from the germline V gene are MGHRA and YSYEKL. CDR3 length: 15 amino acids. Trimming removed 2 bases from V and 4 bases from J, with 15 bases in between. This chain's CDR3 is CASSQSGLGGYEQYF. DNA of the CDR3: TGCGCCAGCAGCCAATCGGGCCTAGGGGGATACGAGCAGTACTTC.

This rearrangement joins TRBV15 to TRBJ1-4; D gene unclear. This CDR3 spans 14 amino acids. Trimming removed 9 bases at V and 6 bases at J, with 17 bases between. The germline gives CDR1 LNHNV, CDR2 YYDKDF (reference sequence). The CDR3 DNA follows: TGTGCCACTGGAACGGTTCTCGGGCATGAAAAACTGTTTTTT. Translating gives CATGTVLGHEKLFF.

The rearrangement joins TRBV7-9 to TRBJ2-5; D is perhaps TRBD1 (5 bases). Germline-derived CDR1 and CDR2 are SEHNR and FQNEAQ (reference sequence). V was trimmed by 3 bases and J by 4 bases, leaving 12 bases between them. The CDR3 has 14 residues. The CDR3: CASSFLGRGETQYF. CDR3 nucleotides: TGTGCCAGCAGCTTTTTAGGAAGGGGAGAGACCCAGTACTTC. Based on the CDR3 plus reference TRBV7-9 and TRBJ2-5, the full variable domain is DTGVSQNPRHKITKRGQNVTFRCDPISEHNRLYWYRQTLGQGPEFLTYFQNEAQLEKSRLLSDRFSAERPKGSFSTLEIQRTEQGDSAMYLCASSFLGRGETQYFGPGTRLLVL.

The table lists this clone with a few counts. The chain couples TRBV5-4 to TRBJ2-3; 9 nucleotides match TRBD2. Germline trimming cut 4 bases from V and 4 bases from J; bases unmatched to any gene: 10. This CDR3 is built from 16 residues. Germline CDR1 and CDR2: SGHNT and YYREEE (reference sequence). The CDR3 DNA reads as TGTGCCAGCAGCGGCCGTAGCGGGAGATTCGCAGATACGCAGTATTTT. Amino acids: CASSGRSGRFADTQYF.

A remark on this clone: Other DNA sequences in the sample encode the same CDR3. The genes are TRBV19 and TRBJ1-1; D is ambiguous. The V end lost 8 bases, the J end lost 4 bases, and 11 bases lay between the germline ends. The CDR3 spans 12 residues. Germline V lookup: CDR1 LNHDA, CDR2 SQIVND (reference sequence). The CDR3 DNA reads TGTGCCAGTTCCATTTGGGGCACTGAAGCTTTCTTT. Amino acids: CASSIWGTEAFF.

A few counts support this clone. The gene calls are TRBV12-5 and TRBJ2-1; 7 bases agree with TRBD1. The CDR3 has 18 amino acids. The germline V gene encodes CDR1 LGHNT and CDR2 FRNRAP. With V trimmed by 7 bases and J by 0 bases, 15 bases remained unmatched. CDR3 DNA sequence: TGTGCTAGTGCCCGCCGGACAGGTGCCCCGAGCTCCTACAATGAGCAGTTCTTC. It translates to CASARRTGAPSSYNEQFF.

This clone was observed a few times. The chain employs TRBV18 and TRBJ2-3; D perhaps matches TRBD1 (5 bases). This CDR3 spans 12 amino acids. Germline V gene sequence: CDR1 KGHSH, CDR2 LQKENI. V was trimmed by 3 bases and J by 5 bases, leaving 6 bases between them. The CDR3 is CASSPDRDTQYF. The DNA of the CDR3 is TGTGCCAGCTCACCCGACAGAGATACGCAGTATTTT.

The chain uses TRBV29-1 and TRBJ1-1; no clear D gene. The CDR3 has 13 amino acids. CDR1 and CDR2 (germline): SQVTM, ANQGSEA. The V and J ends lost 2 bases and 0 bases respectively, with 7 bases between them. CDR3 sequence reads: CSVENILNTEAFF. DNA for the CDR3: TGCAGCGTTGAAAACATTTTGAACACTGAAGCTTTCTTT. Together with reference TRBV29-1 and TRBJ1-1, the CDR3 gives the full variable domain: SAVISQKPSRDICQRGTSLTIQCQVDSQVTMMFWYRQQPGQSLTLIATANQGSEATYESGFVIDKFPISRPNLTFSTLTVSNMSPEDSSIYLCSVENILNTEAFFGQGTRLTVV.

The rearrangement joins TRBV5-1 to TRBJ2-3, with 7 positions matching TRBD1. The CDR3 is 16 amino acids. The germline V gene encodes CDR1 SGHRS and CDR2 YFSETQ. J lost 1 base, V lost 1 base, and 6 bases had no gene match. This CDR3 is CASSLTTGVGTDTQYF. CDR3 DNA: TGCGCCAGCAGCTTGACCACAGGGGTAGGCACAGATACGCAGTATTTT.

The J gene is TRBJ2-2, the V gene TRBV4-3; a weak D match, TRBD2 (5 bases). The CDR3 covers 14 residues. Germline V CDR1 and CDR2: LGHNA, YSLEER. V lost 0 bases and J 3 bases, leaving 5 bases between the germline ends. This CDR3 is CASSQERDTGELFF. CDR3 nucleotide sequence: TGCGCCAGCAGCCAAGAGAGGGACACCGGGGAGCTGTTTTTT.

The CDR3 loop is CASSLASTTTTDTQYF. The CDR3 nucleotides are TGTGCCAGCAGCTTAGCTAGCACAACTACGACAGATACGCAGTATTTT. V gene TRBV7-2 combines with J gene TRBJ2-3; no clear D gene. CDR3 length: 16 amino acids. V was pared by 0 bases and J by 3 bases, with 13 bases between. Germline CDR1 reads SGHTA; CDR2 reads FQGNSA.

This clone was counted between two and nine times. This chain uses TRBV7-2 with TRBJ2-7, with TRBD2 as a possible D gene (6 bases). V was cut by 1 base and J by 5 bases, with 6 bases left in between. Germline lookup yields CDR1 SGHTA and CDR2 FQGNSA. The CDR3 totals 12 residues. CDR3 nucleotides: TGTGCCAGCAGCTTAGTAGCGGACGAGCAGTACTTC. Its protein product is CASSLVADEQYF.

V gene TRBV9 combines with J gene TRBJ1-5; D is perhaps TRBD1 (5 bases). Germline V gives CDR1 SGDLS, CDR2 YYNGEE. Between the trimmed V and J ends, which lost 3 bases and 1 base, there was a span of 14 bases. CDR3 size: 16 residues. The CDR3 DNA reads as TGTGCCAGCAGCGGCTACCGGGACGAAAGCAATCAGCCCCAGCATTTT. Its protein product is CASSGYRDESNQPQHF.

There are a few counts of this clone. This chain joins TRBV29-1 and TRBJ2-3; 7 bases match TRBD2. The germline V gene has CDR1 SQVTM and CDR2 ANQGSEA. The J segment lost 5 bases and the V segment lost 3 bases, leaving 8 bases of the junction unmatched. This CDR3 is built from 14 residues. CDR3 region: CSVDGGSGIDTQYF. The CDR3 bases are TGCAGCGTTGATGGCGGGAGTGGTATAGATACGCAGTATTTT.

This clone has a handful of counts. This chain uses TRBV19 with TRBJ2-6; D is ambiguous. V lost 0 bases to trimming and J lost 0 bases, with 9 bases between them. Germline V gene lookup returns CDR1 LNHDA and CDR2 SQIVND (reference sequence). CDR3 size: 17 residues. The CDR3 loop is CASSIDRGTSGANVLTF. CDR3 in DNA: TGTGCCAGTAGTATAGATCGCGGTACCTCTGGGGCCAACGTCCTGACTTTC.

This clone was seen only a few times. The chain couples TRBV7-6 to TRBJ1-1; D is possibly TRBD1 (6 bases). Germline V CDR1 and CDR2: SGHVS, FNYEAQ. This CDR3 contains 16 residues. The ends were cut back, 5 bases at V and 1 base at J, with 17 bases in the middle. CDR3 in amino acids: CASSRVRGRSNTEAFF. CDR3 DNA: TGTGCCAGCAGCCGGGTCAGGGGACGGTCGAACACTGAAGCTTTCTTT.

The CDR3 reads CASSMLFGARGQPQHF. Here the CDR3 DNA reads TGTGCCAGTAGTATGCTTTTCGGGGCGAGGGGTCAGCCCCAGCATTTT. This sequence joins TRBV19 and TRBJ1-5, with TRBD1 as a possible D gene (5 bases). Germline lookup yields CDR1 LNHDA and CDR2 SQIVND (reference sequence). The CDR3 covers 16 residues. V lost 3 bases, J lost 6 bases, and 18 bases lay in between.

The V gene is TRBV29-1, the J gene TRBJ1-2; possibly TRBD1 for D (6 bases). CDR3 size: 13 residues. V shed 0 bases and J shed 8 bases, with 13 bases lying between them. The germline V gene encodes CDR1 SQVTM and CDR2 ANQGSEA. The CDR3 loop is CSVEDYSGVGYTF. CDR3 DNA sequence: TGCAGCGTTGAAGATTATTCAGGGGTCGGCTACACCTTC.

This clone was counted a single time. The rearrangement links TRBV6-5 to TRBJ2-2; D remains ambiguous. There are 14 residues in the CDR3. V was pared by 5 bases and J by 5 bases, with 12 bases between. Germline V gene data show CDR1 as MNHEY and CDR2 as SVGAGI. The CDR3 loop is CASSTPGVTGELFF. The DNA of the CDR3 is TGTGCCAGCAGTACCCCCGGTGTTACCGGGGAGCTGTTTTTT.

DNA for the CDR3: TGTGCCAGTAGTACCAGGACGGGCTACGAGCAGTACTTC. Amino acid sequence: CASSTRTGYEQYF. The chain couples TRBV19 to TRBJ2-7; D not resolved. The V gene's germline CDR1 is LNHDA and CDR2 SQIVND (reference sequence). The CDR3 totals 13 residues. The V and J ends lost 4 bases and 3 bases respectively, with 10 bases between them.

Comment on this clone: The same CDR3 also results from other DNA sequences found in this sample. The chain is built from TRBV18 and TRBJ1-5; a weak D match, TRBD1 (5 bases). The V gene lost 3 bases and the J gene lost 5 bases, with 8 bases spanning the gap. Germline CDR1 KGHSH, CDR2 LQKENI. This CDR3 is 13 amino acids long. The CDR3 loop reads CASSPGRDQPQHF. In nucleotides, the CDR3 is TGTGCCAGCTCACCGGGGCGAGATCAGCCCCAGCATTTT.

A few counts support this clone. V and J are TRBV19 and TRBJ2-1; 12 bases are a match to TRBD2. This CDR3 is built from 15 residues. Germline-derived CDR1 and CDR2 are LNHDA and SQIVND (reference sequence). The V gene end was trimmed by 5 bases and the J gene end by 9 bases; junction bases not matched to a gene: 8. CDR3 amino acids: CASSDLAGGRVEQFF. The CDR3 nucleotides read TGTGCCAGTAGTGATCTAGCGGGAGGGCGGGTTGAGCAGTTCTTC. Drawing the rest from reference TRBV19 and TRBJ2-1, the complete variable domain is DGGITQSPKYLFRKEGQNVTLSCEQNLNHDAMYWYRQDPGQGLRLIYYSQIVNDFQKGDIAEGYSVSREKKESFPLTVTSAQKNPTAFYLCASSDLAGGRVEQFFGPGTRLTVL.

This clone was seen a few times. This sample also contains other DNA sequences that code for the same CDR3. This chain uses TRBV2 with TRBJ1-1; D is undetermined. This CDR3 is 12 amino acids long. V lost 1 base to trimming and J lost 8 bases, with 8 bases between them. The germline gives CDR1 SNHLY, CDR2 FYNNEI. CDR3 amino acids: CASSEGDSEAFF. CDR3 nucleotide sequence: TGTGCCAGCAGTGAAGGAGACTCCGAAGCTTTCTTT.

The chain couples TRBV9 to TRBJ1-4; D call uncertain. Trimming stripped 4 bases from V and 0 bases from J, with 22 bases between. The CDR3 runs to 19 residues. The germline CDR1 and CDR2 sequences are SGDLS and YYNGEE. CDR3 nucleotide sequence: TGTGCCAGCAGCCCCCGCCTTCAGACGGCAGGAGCAACTAATGAAAAACTGTTTTTT. Translating gives CASSPRLQTAGATNEKLFF. The full variable domain, completed using reference TRBV9 and TRBJ1-4, is DSGVTQTPKHLITATGQRVTLRCSPRSGDLSVYWYQQSLDQGLQFLIQYYNGEERAKGNILERFSAQQFPDLHSELNLSSLELGDSALYFCASSPRLQTAGATNEKLFFGSGTQLSVL.